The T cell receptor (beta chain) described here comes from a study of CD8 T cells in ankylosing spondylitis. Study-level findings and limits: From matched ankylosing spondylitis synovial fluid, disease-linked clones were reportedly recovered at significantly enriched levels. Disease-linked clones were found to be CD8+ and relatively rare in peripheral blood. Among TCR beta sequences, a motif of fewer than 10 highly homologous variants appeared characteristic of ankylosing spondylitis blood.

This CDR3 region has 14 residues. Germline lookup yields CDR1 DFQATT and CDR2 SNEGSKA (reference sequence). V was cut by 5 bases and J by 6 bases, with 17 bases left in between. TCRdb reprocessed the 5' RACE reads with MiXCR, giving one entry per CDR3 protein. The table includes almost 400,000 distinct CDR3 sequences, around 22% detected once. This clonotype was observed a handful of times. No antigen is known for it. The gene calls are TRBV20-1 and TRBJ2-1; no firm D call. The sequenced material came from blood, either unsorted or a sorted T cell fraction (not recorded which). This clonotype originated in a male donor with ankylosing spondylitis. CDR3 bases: TGCAGTGCTGTGACCCCTGGATTTACCAATGAGCAGTTCTTC. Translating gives CSAVTPGFTNEQFF.